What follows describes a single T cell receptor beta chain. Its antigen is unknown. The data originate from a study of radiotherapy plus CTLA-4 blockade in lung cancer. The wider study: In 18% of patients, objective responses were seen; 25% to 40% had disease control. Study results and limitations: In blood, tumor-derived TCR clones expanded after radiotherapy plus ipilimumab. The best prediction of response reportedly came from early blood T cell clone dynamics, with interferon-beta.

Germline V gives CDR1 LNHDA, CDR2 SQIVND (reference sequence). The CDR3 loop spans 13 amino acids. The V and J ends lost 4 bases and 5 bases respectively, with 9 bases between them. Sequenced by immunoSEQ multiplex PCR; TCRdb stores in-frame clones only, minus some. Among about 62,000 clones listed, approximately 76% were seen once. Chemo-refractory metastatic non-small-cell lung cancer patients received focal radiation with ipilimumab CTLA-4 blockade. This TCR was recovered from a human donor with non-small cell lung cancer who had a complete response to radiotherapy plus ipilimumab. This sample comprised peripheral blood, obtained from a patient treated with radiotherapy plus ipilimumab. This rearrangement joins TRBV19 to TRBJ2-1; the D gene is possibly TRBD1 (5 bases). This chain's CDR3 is CASSTDRHNEQFF. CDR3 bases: TGTGCCAGTAGTACTGACAGACACAATGAGCAGTTCTTC.